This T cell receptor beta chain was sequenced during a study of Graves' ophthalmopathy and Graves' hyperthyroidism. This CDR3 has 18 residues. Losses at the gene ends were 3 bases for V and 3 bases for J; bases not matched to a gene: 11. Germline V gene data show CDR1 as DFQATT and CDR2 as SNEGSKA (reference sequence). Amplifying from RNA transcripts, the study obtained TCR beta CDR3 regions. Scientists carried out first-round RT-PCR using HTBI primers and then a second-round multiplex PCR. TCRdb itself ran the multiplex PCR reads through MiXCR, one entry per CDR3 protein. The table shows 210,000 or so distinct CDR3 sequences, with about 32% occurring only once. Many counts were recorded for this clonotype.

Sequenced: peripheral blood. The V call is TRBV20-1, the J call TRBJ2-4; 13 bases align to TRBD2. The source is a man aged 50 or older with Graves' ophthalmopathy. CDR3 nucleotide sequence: TGCAGTGCTAGCCGAGGACTAGCGGGAGACTTGGGCAAAAACATTCAGTACTTC. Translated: CSASRGLAGDLGKNIQYF.